A few counts support the clone carrying this T cell receptor (beta chain). Its antigen is unknown. V dropped 3 bases and J dropped 4; count of bases not matched to a gene: 8. The CDR3 spans 16 residues. CDR1 MNHEY and CDR2 SMNVEV come from the germline V gene (reference sequence). This sample was included in a study of radiotherapy plus CTLA-4 blockade in lung cancer. Study details: Objective responses were documented in around 20% of patients, with disease control in roughly 30%.

Overall study results and limits: Blood TCR clones of tumor origin expanded after radiotherapy plus ipilimumab.

Chemo-refractory metastatic non-small-cell lung cancer patients were treated with focal radiation plus CTLA-4 blockade with ipilimumab. Method: immunoSEQ multiplex PCR; TCRdb's copy keeps in-frame clones and lacks some. This sample yields approximately 77,000 clones, of which about 80% are seen a single time; about 0.79% belongs to the top ten. The input for sequencing was peripheral blood, taken from a patient treated with radiotherapy plus ipilimumab. This sequence joins TRBV27 and TRBJ2-3; 9 bases map to TRBD2. This sequence originates from a human donor with non-small cell lung cancer who had stable disease on radiotherapy plus ipilimumab. The CDR3 coding sequence is TGTGCCAGCAGTTTGGGCGGCGGGAGGGCCCCAGATACGCAGTATTTT. Its protein product is CASSLGGGRAPDTQYF.